This T cell receptor (beta chain) was identified in a study of beta chain features in type 1 diabetes (dated by TCRdb to 2016 to 2019). For the study in its entirety: No differences in mean age, gender distribution, total cell number or subset yield were found between patients and healthy donors. A total of under 120,000,000 sorted cells were examined across all samples, and RNA yield correlated strongly with the number of cells per subset. In the study, recently diagnosed type 1 diabetes patients and matched healthy donors were compared on the TCRB repertoires of their sorted circulating CD4+ T cell subsets. Whereas all 28 donors provided naive and central memory subsets, regulatory and stem cell-like memory subsets were isolated from just 8 patients and roughly 8 healthy donors.

All of the isolated RNA was reverse transcribed with the High Capacity cDNA Reverse Transcription Kit, so expressed TCRB transcripts were sequenced. Deep immunoSEQ sequencing was applied to naive, central memory and regulatory T cell samples, giving an average of roughly 3.6 million total reads per sample. Sorted cells were lysed in RLT buffer, and RNA was extracted using DNase-treated RNeasy Micro or Mini kits according to cell number. To prevent cross-contamination, each cell subset was processed individually, whereas patient and healthy donor samples were processed jointly. Using the immunoSEQ multiplex PCR, TCRB sequences were amplified from cDNA into 87-bp fragments spanning the CDR3 region. Sequencing of the amplicons was performed on the Illumina HiSeq platform. Processing in the source paper ran as follows. Synthetic template baselines were used to correct PCR bias computationally, reads within Hamming distance 2 were collapsed together, and singletons that could not be merged were discarded. Reads were aligned against IMGT so that V, D and J genes, CDR3 length and insertions or deletions at six rearrangement sites could be assigned. Within each subset, clonotype counts were normalized to the number of sorted cells before true diversity and Gini coefficients were calculated with the tcR R package. The overlap coefficient, calculated on TCRB nucleotide sequences, was used to measure repertoire sharing. The table comes from immuneACCESS by way of TCRdb, which keeps in-frame sequences with V and J called. Part of the clones is missing from these tables; in studies checked, under half for an unresolved V gene and the rest for unknown reasons. That table furnishes V, J and clone size, whereas the DNA furnished D and trimming. For this sample there are roughly 180,000 clones; 10% to 15% appear just once. The top ten clonotypes cover approximately 0.62% of the sample.

Each donor gave one peripheral blood draw, averaging roughly 0.11 L, which was collected into heparinised tubes. Naive, central memory, regulatory and stem cell-like memory CD4+ T cells were sorted on a BD FACSAria II using a panel including CD45RO, CCR7, CD25, CD127, CD95 and CD27. Purity was above 98% for every sorted population. PBMCs were isolated immediately by Lymphoprep density gradient centrifugation and stained directly without culture. So that batch effects would be minimized, each experiment stained and sorted samples in pairs, pairing one healthy donor with one patient. Beyond this particular receptor, the publication reports: Shorter templates might be favored by PCR, yet because patient and control samples were amplified and corrected together, any such skew would affect both groups equally. Naive, central memory and regulatory TCRB repertoires appeared to be more similar among patients than among healthy donors. Sequencing cDNA rather than genomic DNA could over-represent highly expressing activated cells, although activation and CD3 levels did not differ between groups. A moderate but significant shortening of TCRB CDR3 length was observed in type 1 diabetes patients in all four CD4+ subsets. Fewer insertions and more nucleotide deletions at VDJ recombination sites were observed in patients with type 1 diabetes, implying thymic rearrangement abnormalities. Because small numbers of individuals were included in the HLA sub-analyses, any influence of HLA type on TCRB rearrangement was left unresolved.

As regards this clone: The specificity of this receptor is unknown. No per-base quality is available; no much larger clone lies one base away.

After removal of 3 bases from V and 7 bases from J, the junction retains 3 bases not matched to a gene. The CDR3 goes from the cysteine to the phenylalanine over 14 residues. Of all the DNA, just the CDR3 is kept, 42 bases in frame from base 1. Sequences SGDLS (CDR1) and YYNGEE (CDR2) are obtained from the germline V gene. This sequence uses TRBV9 and TRBJ1-3; a stretch of 11 junction bases matches TRBD1. The specimen sequenced was central memory CD4+ T cells from blood. This receptor was identified in a woman under 30 in good health. The DNA reads TGTGCCAGCAGCGCCGGGACAGGGGGGAACACCATATATTTT. Its amino acids are CASSAGTGGNTIYF. With all but the CDR3 taken from the reference TRBV9 and TRBJ1-3 genes, the full variable domain is: DSGVTQTPKHLITATGQRVTLRCSPRSGDLSVYWYQQSLDQGLQFLIQYYNGEERAKGNILERFSAQQFPDLHSELNLSSLELGDSALYFCASSAGTGGNTIYFGEGSWLTVV.